Here is one TCR beta chain with its context. This entry belongs to a study of blood T cell repertoires in COVID-19. Clones were read by immunoSEQ multiplex PCR, and TCRdb kept only the in-frame ones, dropping some. The sample holds approximately 36,000 clones, roughly 90% seen once. The CDR3 sequence is 11 residues long. The V and J ends lost 6 bases and 13 bases respectively, with 13 bases between them. Input material: peripheral blood. This TCR derives from a man in his 60s with active or convalescent COVID-19. The chain joins TRBV12-3 or TRBV12-4 to TRBJ2-1; a weak D match, TRBD1 (5 bases). The CDR3 region has the DNA TGTGCCAGCAGCCCCAGGGTCGGTCAGTTCTTC. This translates into CASSPRVGQFF.